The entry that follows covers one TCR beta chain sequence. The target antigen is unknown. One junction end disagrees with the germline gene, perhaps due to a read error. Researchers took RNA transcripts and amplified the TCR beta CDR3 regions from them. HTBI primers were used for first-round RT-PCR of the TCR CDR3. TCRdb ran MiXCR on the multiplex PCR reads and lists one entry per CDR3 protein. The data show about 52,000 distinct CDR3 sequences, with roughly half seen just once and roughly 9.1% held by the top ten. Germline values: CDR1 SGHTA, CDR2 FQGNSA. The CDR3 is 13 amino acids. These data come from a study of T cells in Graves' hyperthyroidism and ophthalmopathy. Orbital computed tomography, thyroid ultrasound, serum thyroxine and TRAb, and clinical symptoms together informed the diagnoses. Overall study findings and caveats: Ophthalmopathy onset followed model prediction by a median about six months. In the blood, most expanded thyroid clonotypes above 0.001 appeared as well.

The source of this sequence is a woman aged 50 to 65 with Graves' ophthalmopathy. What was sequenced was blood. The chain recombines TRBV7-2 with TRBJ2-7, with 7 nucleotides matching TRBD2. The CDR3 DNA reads TGTGGCAGCAGCTCCATAGCGGGCGACGAGCAGTACTTC. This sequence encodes CGSSSIAGDEQYF.